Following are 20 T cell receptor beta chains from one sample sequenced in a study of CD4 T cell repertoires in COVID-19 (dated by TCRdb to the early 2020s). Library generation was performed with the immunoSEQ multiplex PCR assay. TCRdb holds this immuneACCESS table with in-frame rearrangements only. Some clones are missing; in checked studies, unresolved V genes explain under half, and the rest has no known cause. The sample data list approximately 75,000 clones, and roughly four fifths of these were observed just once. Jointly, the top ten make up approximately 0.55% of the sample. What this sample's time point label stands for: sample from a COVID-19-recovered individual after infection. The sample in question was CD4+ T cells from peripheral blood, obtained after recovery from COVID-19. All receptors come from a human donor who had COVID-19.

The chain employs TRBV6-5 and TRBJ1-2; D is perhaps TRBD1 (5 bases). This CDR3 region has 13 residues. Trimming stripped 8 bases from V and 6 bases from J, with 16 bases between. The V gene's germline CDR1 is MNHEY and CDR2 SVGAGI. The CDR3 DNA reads TGTGCCAGCCGGCCCCGGGGACCGCATGGCTACACCTTC. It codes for CASRPRGPHGYTF.

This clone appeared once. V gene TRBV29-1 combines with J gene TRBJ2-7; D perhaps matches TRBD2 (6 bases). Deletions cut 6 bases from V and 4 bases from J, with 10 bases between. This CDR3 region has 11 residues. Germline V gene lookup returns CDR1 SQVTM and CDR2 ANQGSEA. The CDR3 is CSVRRGYEQYF. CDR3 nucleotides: TGCAGCGTCAGGAGGGGATACGAGCAGTACTTC.

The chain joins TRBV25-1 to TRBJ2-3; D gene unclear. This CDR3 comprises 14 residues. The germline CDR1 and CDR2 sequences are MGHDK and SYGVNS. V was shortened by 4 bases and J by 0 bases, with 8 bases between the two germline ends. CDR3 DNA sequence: TGTGCCAGCAGTGGGCCCCTAAGCACAGATACGCAGTATTTT. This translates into CASSGPLSTDTQYF.

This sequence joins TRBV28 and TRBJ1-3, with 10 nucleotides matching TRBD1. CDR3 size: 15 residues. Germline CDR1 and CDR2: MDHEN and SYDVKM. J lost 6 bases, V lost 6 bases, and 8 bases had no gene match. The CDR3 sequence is CASRLRDRGTNTIYF. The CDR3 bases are TGTGCCAGCAGGCTCCGGGACAGGGGCACAAACACCATATATTTT.

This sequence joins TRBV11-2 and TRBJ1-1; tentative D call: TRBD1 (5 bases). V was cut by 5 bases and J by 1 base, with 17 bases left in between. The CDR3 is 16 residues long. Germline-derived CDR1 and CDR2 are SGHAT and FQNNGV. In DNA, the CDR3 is TGTGCCAGCAGCCCACAACGTGACAGCAGGAACACTGAAGCTTTCTTT. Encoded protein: CASSPQRDSRNTEAFF.

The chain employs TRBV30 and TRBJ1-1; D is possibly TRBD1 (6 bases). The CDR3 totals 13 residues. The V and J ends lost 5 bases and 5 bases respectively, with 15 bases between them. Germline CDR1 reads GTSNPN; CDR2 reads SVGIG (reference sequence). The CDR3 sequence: CAWGRGGRTEAFF. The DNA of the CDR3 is TGTGCCTGGGGGAGGGGGGGAAGGACTGAAGCTTTCTTT. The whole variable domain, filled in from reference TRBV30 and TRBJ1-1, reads SQTIHQWPATLVQPVGSPLSLECTVEGTSNPNLYWYRQAAGRGLQLLFYSVGIGQISSEVPQNLSASRPQDRQFILSSKKLLLSDSGFYLCAWGRGGRTEAFFGQGTRLTVV.

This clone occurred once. This chain's CDR3 is CASSGGTSSYEQYF. CDR3 DNA: TGTGCCAGCAGTGGGGGGACTAGCTCCTACGAGCAGTACTTC. The chain combines TRBV28 with TRBJ2-7; 8 bases match TRBD2. The CDR3 has 14 residues. From germline, CDR1 is MDHEN and CDR2 SYDVKM. V was clipped by 5 bases and J by 0 bases; unmatched bases: 3.

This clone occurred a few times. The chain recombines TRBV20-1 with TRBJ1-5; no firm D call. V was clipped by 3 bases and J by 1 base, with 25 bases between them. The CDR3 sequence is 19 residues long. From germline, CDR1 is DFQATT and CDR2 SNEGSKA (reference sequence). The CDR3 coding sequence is TGCAGTGCTAGTTCCCTTACAGTTCTTGGCCCTACCAGCAATCAGCCCCAGCATTTT. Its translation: CSASSLTVLGPTSNQPQHF.

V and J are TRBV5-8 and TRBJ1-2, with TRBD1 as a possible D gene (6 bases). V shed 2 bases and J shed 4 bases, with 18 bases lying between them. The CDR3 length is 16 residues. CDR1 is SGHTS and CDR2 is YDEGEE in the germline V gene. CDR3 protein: CASSFDFGTSVYGYTF. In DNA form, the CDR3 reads TGTGCCAGCAGCTTTGACTTCGGGACATCCGTCTATGGCTACACCTTC.

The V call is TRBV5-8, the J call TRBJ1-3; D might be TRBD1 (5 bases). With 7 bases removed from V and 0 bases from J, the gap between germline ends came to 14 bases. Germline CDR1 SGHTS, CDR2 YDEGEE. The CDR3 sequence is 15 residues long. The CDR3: CASVLGAGSGNTIYF. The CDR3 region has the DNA TGTGCCAGCGTCCTAGGGGCAGGCTCTGGAAACACCATATATTTT.

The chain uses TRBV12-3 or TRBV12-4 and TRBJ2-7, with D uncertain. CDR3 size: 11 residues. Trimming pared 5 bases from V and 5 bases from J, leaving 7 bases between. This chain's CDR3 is CASSRDHEQYF. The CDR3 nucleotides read TGTGCCAGCAGTCGCGATCACGAGCAGTACTTC.

CDR3 sequence reads: CASSQGRGPFHEQYF. CDR3 sequence (DNA): TGTGCCAGCAGCCAAGGGCGGGGCCCTTTCCACGAGCAGTACTTC. V is TRBV14 and J is TRBJ2-7; D may be TRBD2 (6 bases). Germline-derived CDR1 and CDR2 are SGHDN and FVKESK. There are 15 residues in the CDR3. V lost 1 base and J lost 5, with 15 bases in between. The full variable domain, its missing parts supplied by reference TRBV14 and TRBJ2-7, is EAGVTQFPSHSVIEKGQTVTLRCDPISGHDNLYWYRRVMGKEIKFLLHFVKESKQDESGMPNNRFLAERTGGTYSTLKVQPAELEDSGVYFCASSQGRGPFHEQYFGPGTRLTVT.

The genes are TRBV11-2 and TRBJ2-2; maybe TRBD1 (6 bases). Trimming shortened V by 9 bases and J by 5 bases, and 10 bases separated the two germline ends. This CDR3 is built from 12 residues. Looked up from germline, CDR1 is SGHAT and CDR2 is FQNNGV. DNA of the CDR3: TGTGCCAGTACAGGGTGGACCGGGGAGCTGTTTTTT. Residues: CASTGWTGELFF.

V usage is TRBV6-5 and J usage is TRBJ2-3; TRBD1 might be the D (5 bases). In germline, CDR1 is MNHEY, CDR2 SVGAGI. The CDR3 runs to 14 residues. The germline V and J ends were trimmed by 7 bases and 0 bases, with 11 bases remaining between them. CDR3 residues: CASTRGPSTDTQYF. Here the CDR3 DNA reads TGTGCCAGCACTAGGGGCCCGAGCACAGATACGCAGTATTTT.

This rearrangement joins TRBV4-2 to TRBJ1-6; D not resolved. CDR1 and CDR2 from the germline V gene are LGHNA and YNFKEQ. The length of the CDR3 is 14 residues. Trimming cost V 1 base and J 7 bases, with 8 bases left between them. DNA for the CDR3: TGTGCCAGCAGCCAAGCCAGTAAGAATTCACCCCTCCACTTT. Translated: CASSQASKNSPLHF.

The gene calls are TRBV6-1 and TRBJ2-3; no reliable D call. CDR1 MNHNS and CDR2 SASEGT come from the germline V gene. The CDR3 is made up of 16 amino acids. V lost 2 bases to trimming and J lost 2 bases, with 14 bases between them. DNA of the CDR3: TGTGCCAGCAGTGAACAGGTGACTCAGCCCACAGATACGCAGTATTTT. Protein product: CASSEQVTQPTDTQYF.

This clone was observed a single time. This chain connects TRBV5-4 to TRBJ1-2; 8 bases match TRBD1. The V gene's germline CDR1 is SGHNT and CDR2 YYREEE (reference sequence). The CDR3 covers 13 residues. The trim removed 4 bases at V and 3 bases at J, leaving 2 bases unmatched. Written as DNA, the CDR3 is TGTGCCAGCAGCCAGGACAGGGACTATGGCTACACCTTC. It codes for CASSQDRDYGYTF.

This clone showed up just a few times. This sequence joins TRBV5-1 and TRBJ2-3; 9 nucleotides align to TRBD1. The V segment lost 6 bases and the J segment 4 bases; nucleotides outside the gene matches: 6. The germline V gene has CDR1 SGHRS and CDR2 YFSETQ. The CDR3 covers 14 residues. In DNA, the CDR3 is TGCGCCAGCACGACAGGGGGACCCCCAGATACGCAGTATTTT. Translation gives CASTTGGPPDTQYF.

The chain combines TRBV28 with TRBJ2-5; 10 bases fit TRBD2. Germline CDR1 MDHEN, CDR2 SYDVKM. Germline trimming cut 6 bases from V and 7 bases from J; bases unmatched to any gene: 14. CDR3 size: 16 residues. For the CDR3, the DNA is TGTGCCAGCAGGCAGCCGGCCGGACTAGCGGTAGGGACCCAGTACTTC. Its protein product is CASRQPAGLAVGTQYF.

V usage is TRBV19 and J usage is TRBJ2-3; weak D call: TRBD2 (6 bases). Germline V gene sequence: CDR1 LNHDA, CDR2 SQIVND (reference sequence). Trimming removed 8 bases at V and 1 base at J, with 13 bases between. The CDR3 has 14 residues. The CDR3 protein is CASGGEMGTDTQYF. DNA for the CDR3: TGTGCCAGTGGCGGGGAAATGGGCACAGATACGCAGTATTTT.